A single sample gave rise to the 29 T cell receptor beta chains below, sequenced in a study of blood T cell repertoires in COVID-19. Assay used: immunoSEQ multiplex PCR; TCRdb lists only in-frame clones, some missing. The sample consists of approximately 380,000 clones, roughly 85% of them appearing once. Sequenced sample: peripheral blood. Receptors originate from a woman aged 18 to 35 with acute or convalescent COVID-19.

The J gene is TRBJ1-1, the V gene TRBV23-1, with D possibly matching TRBD1 (6 bases). TRBV23-1 is marked as an open reading frame, function uncertain. V lost 0 bases and J lost 1, with 18 bases in between. The CDR3 consists of 18 residues. As DNA, the CDR3 is TGCGCCAGCAGTCAATCAACTGGGCAGGGGCACGAGAACACTGAAGCTTTCTTT. The encoded protein is CASSQSTGQGHENTEAFF.

The chain carries TRBV4-1 and TRBJ1-3; D call uncertain. With 4 bases removed from V and 6 bases from J, the gap between germline ends came to 16 bases. The CDR3 length is 15 residues. Germline V gives CDR1 MGHRA, CDR2 YSYEKL. The CDR3 is CASSRAAILENTIYF. In nucleotides, the CDR3 is TGCGCCAGCAGCCGGGCTGCGATTCTGGAAAACACCATATATTTT.

This clone was recorded at least ten times. In the same sample, other DNA sequences code for this CDR3. The J gene is TRBJ2-7, the V gene TRBV24-1; TRBD1 aligns across 7 bases. J lost 0 bases, V lost 5 bases, and 3 bases had no gene match. CDR3 length: 14 residues. Germline V gives CDR1 KGHDR, CDR2 SFDVKD. CDR3 loop: CATSAGTASYEQYF. The CDR3 coding sequence is TGTGCCACCAGTGCCGGGACAGCCTCCTACGAGCAGTACTTC.

The rearrangement links TRBV2 to TRBJ2-7, with 8 bases identical to TRBD2. The germline CDR1 and CDR2 sequences are SNHLY and FYNNEI. V trimming: 6 bases; J trimming: 4 bases; junction bases outside the gene matches: 8. The CDR3 has 14 residues. The CDR3 is CASSPTGGVYEQYF. The CDR3 coding sequence is TGTGCCAGCAGCCCCACGGGGGGGGTATACGAGCAGTACTTC.

The V and J genes are TRBV3-1 (or the pseudogene TRBV3-2) and TRBJ1-5; 8 bases fit TRBD1. The germline CDR1 and CDR2 sequences are LGHDT and YNNKEL (reference sequence). The J segment lost 10 bases and the V segment lost 1 base, leaving 9 bases of the junction unmatched. CDR3 length: 15 residues. Here the CDR3 DNA reads TGTGCCAGCAGCCAAGGCGTAGGACAGGGTGTCCCCCAGCATTTT. It translates to CASSQGVGQGVPQHF.

The chain recombines TRBV6-6 with TRBJ2-1, with TRBD2 matching over 10 bases. Germline V CDR1 and CDR2: MNHNY, SVGAGI (reference sequence). J gave up 6 bases and V 0 bases, and 5 bases lay outside the gene matches. There are 16 residues in the CDR3. The CDR3 bases are TGTGCCAGCAGTTACTCTCCTAGCGGGGGCCCCAATGAGCAGTTCTTC. Protein: CASSYSPSGGPNEQFF.

The gene calls are TRBV7-9 and TRBJ1-2; D not resolved. The germline gives CDR1 SEHNR, CDR2 FQNEAQ (reference sequence). Trimming left V 2 bases short and J 2 bases short, with 6 bases between. This CDR3 is built from 13 residues. The CDR3 protein is CASSLRENYGYTF. As DNA, the CDR3 is TGTGCCAGCAGCTTACGAGAAAACTATGGCTACACCTTC.

This clone was seen just once. The chain is built from TRBV7-9 and TRBJ1-1, with D unclear. In germline, CDR1 is SEHNR, CDR2 FQNEAQ (reference sequence). The CDR3 is 13 amino acids. V lost 1 base and J lost 4, with 7 bases in between. CDR3 region: CASSLDSLTEAFF. The CDR3 region has the DNA TGTGCCAGCAGCTTAGATAGCCTCACTGAAGCTTTCTTT. The variable domain in full, completed from reference TRBV7-9 and TRBJ1-1, reads DTGVSQNPRHKITKRGQNVTFRCDPISEHNRLYWYRQTLGQGPEFLTYFQNEAQLEKSRLLSDRFSAERPKGSFSTLEIQRTEQGDSAMYLCASSLDSLTEAFFGQGTRLTVV.

J is TRBJ2-7 and V is TRBV20-1; 10 bases agree with TRBD1. CDR1 and CDR2 from the germline V gene are DFQATT and SNEGSKA (reference sequence). The CDR3 contains 15 residues. With V trimmed by 6 bases and J by 0 bases, 8 bases remained unmatched. The CDR3 region has the DNA TGCAGTGCGAGTGGGGGGACAGGGGACTCCTACGAGCAGTACTTC. Protein sequence: CSASGGTGDSYEQYF.

This clone has a single count. The rearrangement uses TRBV10-3 and TRBJ1-1; D is possibly TRBD1 (5 bases). CDR3 length: 14 residues. In germline, CDR1 is ENHRY, CDR2 SYGVKD. The germline V and J ends were trimmed by 4 bases and 1 base, with 10 bases remaining between them. CDR3: CAISGSDRNTEAFF. The CDR3 nucleotides read TGTGCCATCAGTGGGTCAGACAGGAACACTGAAGCTTTCTTT.

The chain joins TRBV5-1 to TRBJ2-7; 11 bases are shared with TRBD2. The V gene's germline CDR1 is SGHRS and CDR2 YFSETQ. CDR3 length equals 16 residues. J gave up 2 bases and V 0 bases, and 4 bases lay outside the gene matches. The CDR3 reads CASSLAGTSGPYEQYF. The CDR3 DNA reads TGCGCCAGCAGCTTGGCCGGGACTAGCGGCCCCTACGAGCAGTACTTC.

The chain employs TRBV14 and TRBJ1-3, with 7 positions matching TRBD1. This CDR3 region has 17 residues. Germline V gene lookup returns CDR1 SGHDN and CDR2 FVKESK. The V segment lost 0 bases and the J segment 0 bases; nucleotides outside the gene matches: 5. CDR3 region: CASSQERGGSSGNTIYF. The CDR3 DNA is TGTGCCAGCAGCCAAGAAAGAGGGGGCAGCTCTGGAAACACCATATATTTT.

V usage is TRBV3-1 (or the pseudogene TRBV3-2) and J usage is TRBJ2-7, with a tentative D call TRBD2 (6 bases). The CDR3 spans 15 residues. V gave up 4 bases and J gave up 5 bases, with 18 bases separating them. The germline V gene encodes CDR1 LGHDT and CDR2 YNNKEL (reference sequence). Here the CDR3 reads CASSRGSWGVDEQYF. The CDR3, as DNA: TGTGCCAGCAGCCGAGGATCGTGGGGGGTTGACGAGCAGTACTTC.

The rearrangement uses TRBV11-2 and TRBJ1-4; D is perhaps TRBD1 (5 bases). Trimming cost V 1 base and J 6 bases, with 12 bases left between them. This CDR3 comprises 15 residues. Germline V gene sequence: CDR1 SGHAT, CDR2 FQNNGV. In nucleotides, the CDR3 is TGTGCCAGCAGCTTAGGGGGGGGTCGGTATGAAAAACTGTTTTTT. Residues: CASSLGGGRYEKLFF.

This clone has only one observation. This chain joins TRBV4-2 and TRBJ1-2, with 8 nucleotides matching TRBD1. V shed 0 bases, J shed 8 bases, and the junction held 11 bases outside the gene matches. The CDR3 loop spans 16 amino acids. CDR1 is LGHNA and CDR2 is YNFKEQ in the germline V gene. CDR3 sequence: CASSQDNVRTGMGYTF. The CDR3 nucleotides are TGTGCCAGCAGCCAAGATAATGTGAGGACAGGGATGGGCTACACCTTC.

The chain carries TRBV5-6 and TRBJ1-2, with D perhaps matching TRBD1 (6 bases). V shed 3 bases and J shed 4 bases, with 13 bases lying between them. There are 14 residues in the CDR3. Germline V gives CDR1 SGHDT, CDR2 YYEEEE. The CDR3 here is CASSWSQGSYGYTF. The CDR3, as DNA: TGTGCCAGCAGCTGGTCTCAGGGGAGCTATGGCTACACCTTC.

This chain links TRBV6-5 with TRBJ1-5; D gene unclear. Between the trimmed V and J ends, which lost 2 bases and 6 bases, there was a span of 5 bases. Germline V lookup: CDR1 MNHEY, CDR2 SVGAGI. The CDR3 extends over 12 amino acids. The CDR3 DNA reads TGTGCCAGCAGTTACCCGGGTCAGCCCCAGCATTTT. This sequence encodes CASSYPGQPQHF.

The chain employs TRBV29-1 and TRBJ1-3, with 9 bases fitting TRBD1. The V gene end was trimmed by 4 bases and the J gene end by 1 base; junction bases not matched to a gene: 5. The CDR3 contains 15 residues. In germline, CDR1 is SQVTM, CDR2 ANQGSEA. The CDR3 spells CSVAGTGTSGNTIYF. The DNA for the CDR3 is TGCAGCGTTGCCGGGACAGGGACTTCTGGAAACACCATATATTTT.

CDR3 DNA: TGTGCCAGCAGTTTTCCAGGGGGCACTGAAGCTTTCTTT. Translating gives CASSFPGGTEAFF. This chain uses TRBV28 with TRBJ1-1; TRBD1 matches at 7 bases. J gave up 4 bases and V 3 bases, and 2 bases lay outside the gene matches. This CDR3 has 13 residues. Germline CDR1 and CDR2: MDHEN and SYDVKM.

J is TRBJ2-7 and V is TRBV29-1; TRBD1 matches 9 bases. The trim removed 6 bases at V and 4 bases at J, leaving 7 bases unmatched. Germline CDR1 SQVTM, CDR2 ANQGSEA. This CDR3 region has 13 residues. This CDR3 reads CSVGQGGTYEQYF. CDR3 bases: TGCAGCGTGGGACAGGGTGGAACTTACGAGCAGTACTTC.

In the case of this clone: The junction departs from the called germline gene at one end, perhaps through a read error. The chain carries TRBV5-6 and TRBJ2-1; D not certain. Germline CDR1 is SGHDT and CDR2 is YYEEEE. This CDR3 is 13 amino acids long. The CDR3 DNA reads as TGTGCCGGCGAGACTCAAACCTATAATGAGCAGTTCTTC. It translates to CAGETQTYNEQFF.

V and J are TRBV7-9 and TRBJ2-3, with D possibly being TRBD2 (6 bases). This CDR3 is 16 amino acids long. V dropped 0 bases and J dropped 5 bases, with 15 bases sitting between them. From germline, CDR1 is SEHNR and CDR2 FQNEAQ (reference sequence). CDR3 sequence (DNA): TGTGCCAGCAGCTTAGCCGGCAGCCGGCGGGGAGATACGCAGTATTTT. Translated: CASSLAGSRRGDTQYF.

On this clone itself: Other DNA sequences in this sample translate to the same CDR3. In DNA form, the CDR3 reads TGTGCCAGCAGAGAGACTAGCGGGGTATACAATGAGCAGTTCTTC. Amino acids: CASRETSGVYNEQFF. The chain employs TRBV2 and TRBJ2-1, with 11 bases identical to TRBD2. Germline V lookup: CDR1 SNHLY, CDR2 FYNNEI. Trimming cost V 6 bases and J 4 bases; bases outside gene matches: 5. The CDR3 runs to 15 residues.

The chain has TRBV14 and TRBJ1-2; no definite D call. This CDR3 has 13 amino acids. V dropped 0 bases and J dropped 3 bases, with 5 bases sitting between them. CDR1 SGHDN and CDR2 FVKESK come from the germline V gene. CDR3: CASSQERHYGYTF. CDR3 sequence (DNA): TGTGCCAGCAGCCAAGAGAGGCACTATGGCTACACCTTC.

This clone was detected many times. Within the sample, other DNA sequences also encode this same CDR3. This chain connects TRBV12-5 to TRBJ2-7; TRBD2 matches at 11 bases. The CDR3 has 17 residues. Germline V CDR1 and CDR2: LGHNT, FRNRAP. J gave up 2 bases and V 0 bases, and 6 bases lay outside the gene matches. The CDR3 coding sequence is TGTGCTAGTGGTTTGGTAGGGACTAGCGGTCACACCTACGAGCAGTACTTC. Translated: CASGLVGTSGHTYEQYF.

A few counts support this clone. This sequence joins TRBV19 and TRBJ1-6; no definite D call. V was cut by 3 bases and J by 8 bases, with 11 bases left in between. The CDR3 extends over 14 amino acids. The germline CDR1 and CDR2 sequences are LNHDA and SQIVND (reference sequence). The DNA for the CDR3 is TGTGCCAGTAGTATGGAACAGCATGATTCACCCCTCCACTTT. Translation: CASSMEQHDSPLHF. Looking up the rest from reference TRBV19 and TRBJ1-6 gives the full variable domain: DGGITQSPKYLFRKEGQNVTLSCEQNLNHDAMYWYRQDPGQGLRLIYYSQIVNDFQKGDIAEGYSVSREKKESFPLTVTSAQKNPTAFYLCASSMEQHDSPLHFGNGTRLTVT.

The chain recombines TRBV5-6 with TRBJ1-1; D is perhaps TRBD1 (6 bases). Trimming took 1 base from V and 5 from J, leaving 15 bases between them. In germline, CDR1 is SGHDT, CDR2 YYEEEE. This CDR3 has 15 residues. CDR3 protein: CASSLIRGRVTEAFF. For the CDR3, the DNA is TGTGCCAGCAGCTTGATCAGGGGTAGGGTAACTGAAGCTTTCTTT.

The gene calls are TRBV30 and TRBJ1-2; D remains unclear. This CDR3 has 11 amino acids. Looked up from germline, CDR1 is GTSNPN and CDR2 is SVGIG (reference sequence). V gave up 1 base and J gave up 10 bases, with 10 bases separating them. The chain's CDR3 is CAWSDSSVYTF. The DNA for the CDR3 is TGTGCCTGGAGTGACAGTTCGGTCTACACCTTC.

Worth noting for this clone: Other DNA sequences in this sample translate to the same CDR3. The chain recombines TRBV19 with TRBJ1-2; TRBD1 aligns across 11 bases. The CDR3 runs 12 residues. J lost 6 bases, V lost 8 bases, and 2 bases had no gene match. Germline-derived CDR1 and CDR2 are LNHDA and SQIVND (reference sequence). The CDR3 region is CASSDRGHGYTF. The CDR3, as DNA: TGTGCCAGTTCGGACAGGGGGCATGGCTACACCTTC.